This paragraph covers one T cell receptor beta chain sequence. The sample belongs to a study of blood T cell repertoires in COVID-19. Under the authors' procedure: Amplifying reference gene primers gave estimates of nucleated cell counts. Sequenced by immunoSEQ multiplex PCR; TCRdb stores in-frame clones only, minus some. That table furnishes V, J and clone size, whereas the DNA furnished D and trimming. The sample lists over 55,000 clones, 77% occurring once. J lost 7 bases, V lost 0 bases, and 8 bases had no gene match. The germline V gene encodes CDR1 SGHRS and CDR2 YFSETQ. This CDR3 comprises 16 residues.

The chain combines TRBV5-1 with TRBJ2-1, with 9 bases matching TRBD1. Source material: peripheral blood. This clonotype originated in a human donor in a cohort sampled during active COVID-19. CDR3 sequence reads: CASSLGGTGRTNEQFF. The CDR3 DNA is TGCGCCAGCAGCTTGGGAGGGACAGGGAGAACGAATGAGCAGTTCTTC.